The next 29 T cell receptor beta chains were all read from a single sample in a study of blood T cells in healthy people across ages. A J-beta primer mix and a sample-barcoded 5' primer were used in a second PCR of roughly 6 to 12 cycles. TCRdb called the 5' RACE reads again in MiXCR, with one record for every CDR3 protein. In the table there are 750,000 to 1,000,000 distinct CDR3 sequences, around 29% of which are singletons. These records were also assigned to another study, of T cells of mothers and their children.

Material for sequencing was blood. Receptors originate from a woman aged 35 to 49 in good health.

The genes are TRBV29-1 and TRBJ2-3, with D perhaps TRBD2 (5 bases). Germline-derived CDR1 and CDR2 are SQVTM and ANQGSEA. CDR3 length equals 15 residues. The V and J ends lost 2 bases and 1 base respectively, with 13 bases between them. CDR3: CSVESVDWGTDTQYF. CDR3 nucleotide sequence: TGCAGCGTTGAATCGGTGGACTGGGGCACAGATACGCAGTATTTT.

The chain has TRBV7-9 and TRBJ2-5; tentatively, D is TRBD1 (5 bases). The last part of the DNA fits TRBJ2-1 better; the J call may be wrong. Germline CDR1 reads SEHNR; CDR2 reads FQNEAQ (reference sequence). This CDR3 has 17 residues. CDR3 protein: CASSLVWTRPPQETQFF. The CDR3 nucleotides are TGTGCCAGCAGCTTAGTTTGGACACGACCACCTCAAGAGACCCAGTTCTTC.

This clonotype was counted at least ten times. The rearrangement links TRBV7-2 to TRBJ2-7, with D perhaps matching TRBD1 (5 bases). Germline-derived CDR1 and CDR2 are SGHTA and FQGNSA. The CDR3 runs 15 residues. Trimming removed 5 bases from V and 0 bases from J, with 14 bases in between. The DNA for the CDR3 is TGTGCCAGCAGCACATCCAGGACACCCTCCTACGAGCAGTACTTC. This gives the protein CASSTSRTPSYEQYF.

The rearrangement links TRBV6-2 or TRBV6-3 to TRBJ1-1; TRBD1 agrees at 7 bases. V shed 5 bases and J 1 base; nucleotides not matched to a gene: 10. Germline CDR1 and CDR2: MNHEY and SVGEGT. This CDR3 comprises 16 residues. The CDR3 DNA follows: TGTGCCAGCAGTCGCCCTTACAGGGGACAGAACACTGAAGCTTTCTTT. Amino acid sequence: CASSRPYRGQNTEAFF.

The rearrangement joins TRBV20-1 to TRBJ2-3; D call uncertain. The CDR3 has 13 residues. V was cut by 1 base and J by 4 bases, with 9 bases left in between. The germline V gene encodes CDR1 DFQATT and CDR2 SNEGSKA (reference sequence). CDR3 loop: CSARVLDPDTQYF. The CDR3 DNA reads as TGCAGTGCTAGAGTCCTAGATCCAGATACGCAGTATTTT.

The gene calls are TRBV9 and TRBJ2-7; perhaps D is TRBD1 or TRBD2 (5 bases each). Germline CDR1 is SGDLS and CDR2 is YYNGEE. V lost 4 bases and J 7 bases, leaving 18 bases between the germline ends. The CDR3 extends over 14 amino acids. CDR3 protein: CASSLSGANGEQYF. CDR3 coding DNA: TGTGCCAGCAGCTTGTCCGGGGCCAACGGGGAGCAGTACTTC.

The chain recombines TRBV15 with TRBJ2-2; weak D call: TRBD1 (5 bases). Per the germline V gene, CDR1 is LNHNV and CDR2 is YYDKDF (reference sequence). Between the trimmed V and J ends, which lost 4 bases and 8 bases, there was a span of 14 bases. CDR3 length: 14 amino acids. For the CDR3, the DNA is TGTGCCACCAGCATGGCAGGGCGCACAGGGGAGCTGTTTTTT. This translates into CATSMAGRTGELFF.

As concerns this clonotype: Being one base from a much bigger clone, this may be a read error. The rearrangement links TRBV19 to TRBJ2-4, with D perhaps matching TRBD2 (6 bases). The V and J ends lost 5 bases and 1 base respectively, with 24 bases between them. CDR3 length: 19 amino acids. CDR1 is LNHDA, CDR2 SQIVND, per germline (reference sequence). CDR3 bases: TGTGCCAGTAGTGTACGAGGAGGGAAGGGTCTAACGGCCAAAAACATTCAGTACTTC. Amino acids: CASSVRGGKGLTAKNIQYF. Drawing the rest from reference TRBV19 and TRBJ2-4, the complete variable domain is DGGITQSPKYLFRKEGQNVTLSCEQNLNHDAMYWYRQDPGQGLRLIYYSQIVNDFQKGDIAEGYSVSREKKESFPLTVTSAQKNPTAFYLCASSVRGGKGLTAKNIQYFGAGTRLSVL.

DNA for the CDR3: TGTGCCAGCAGCTTAGCCCTAGGCGCTAGCACAGATACGCAGTATTTT. Encoded protein: CASSLALGASTDTQYF. This chain links TRBV7-2 with TRBJ2-3, with D unresolved. The ends were cut back, 0 bases at V and 0 bases at J, with 10 bases in the middle. Germline CDR1 is SGHTA and CDR2 is FQGNSA. The CDR3 sequence is 16 residues long.

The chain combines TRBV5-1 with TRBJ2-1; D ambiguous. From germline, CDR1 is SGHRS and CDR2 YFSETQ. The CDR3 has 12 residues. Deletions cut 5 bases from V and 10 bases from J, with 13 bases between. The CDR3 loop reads CASRLDYLEQFF. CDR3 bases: TGCGCCAGCAGACTGGATTACTTGGAGCAGTTCTTC.

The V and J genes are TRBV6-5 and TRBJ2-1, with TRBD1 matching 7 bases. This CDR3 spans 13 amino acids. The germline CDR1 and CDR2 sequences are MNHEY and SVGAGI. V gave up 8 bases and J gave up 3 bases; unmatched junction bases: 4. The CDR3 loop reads CASFRDSYNEQFF. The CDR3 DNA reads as TGTGCCAGCTTTCGGGACAGCTACAATGAGCAGTTCTTC.

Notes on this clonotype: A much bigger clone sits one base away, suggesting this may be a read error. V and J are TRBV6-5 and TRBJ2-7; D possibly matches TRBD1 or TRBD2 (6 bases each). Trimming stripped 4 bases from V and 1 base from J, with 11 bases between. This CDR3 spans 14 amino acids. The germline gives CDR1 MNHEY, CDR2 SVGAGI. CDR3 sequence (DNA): TGTGCCAGCAGTTCCCAGGGGACTTCCTACGAGCAGTACTTC. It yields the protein CASSSQGTSYEQYF.

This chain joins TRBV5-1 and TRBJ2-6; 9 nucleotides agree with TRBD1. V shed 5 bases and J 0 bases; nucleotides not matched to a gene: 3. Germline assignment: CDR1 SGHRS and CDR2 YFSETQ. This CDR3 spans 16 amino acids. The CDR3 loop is CASRRQGVSGANVLTF. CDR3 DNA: TGCGCCAGCAGACGACAGGGGGTCTCTGGGGCCAACGTCCTGACTTTC.

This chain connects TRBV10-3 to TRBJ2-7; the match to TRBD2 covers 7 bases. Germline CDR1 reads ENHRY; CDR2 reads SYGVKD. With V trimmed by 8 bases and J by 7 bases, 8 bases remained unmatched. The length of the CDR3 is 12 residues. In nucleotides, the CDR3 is TGTGCCATCGGGGAGGGATTTGGAGAGCAGTACTTC. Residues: CAIGEGFGEQYF.

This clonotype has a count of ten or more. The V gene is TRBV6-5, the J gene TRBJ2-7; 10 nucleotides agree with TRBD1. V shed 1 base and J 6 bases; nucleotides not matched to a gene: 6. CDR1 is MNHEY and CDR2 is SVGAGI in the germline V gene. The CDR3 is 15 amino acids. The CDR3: CASSYLSDRGGEQYF. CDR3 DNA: TGTGCCAGCAGTTACTTGTCGGACAGGGGGGGCGAGCAGTACTTC.

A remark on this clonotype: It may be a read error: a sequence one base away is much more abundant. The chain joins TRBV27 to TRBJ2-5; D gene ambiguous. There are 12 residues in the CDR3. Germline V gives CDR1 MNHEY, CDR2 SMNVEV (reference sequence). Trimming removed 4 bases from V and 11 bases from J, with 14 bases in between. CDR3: CASSWSPNEQYF. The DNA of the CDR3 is TGTGCCAGCAGTTGGTCTCCCAATGAGCAGTACTTC.

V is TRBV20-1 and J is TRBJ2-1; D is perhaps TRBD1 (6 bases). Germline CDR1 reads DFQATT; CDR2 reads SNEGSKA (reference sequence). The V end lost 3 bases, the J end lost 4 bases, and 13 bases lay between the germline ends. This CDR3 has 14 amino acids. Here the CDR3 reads CSAREEGGYNEQFF. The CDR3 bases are TGCAGTGCTAGGGAGGAAGGGGGTTACAATGAGCAGTTCTTC.

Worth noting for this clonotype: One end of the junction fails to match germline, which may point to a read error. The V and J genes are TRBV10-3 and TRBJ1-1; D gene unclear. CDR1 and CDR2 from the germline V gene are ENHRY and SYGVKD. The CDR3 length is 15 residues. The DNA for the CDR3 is TGTGCCACCAGTGAAAGAAACAGCATGAACACTGAAGCTTTCTTT. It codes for CATSERNSMNTEAFF.

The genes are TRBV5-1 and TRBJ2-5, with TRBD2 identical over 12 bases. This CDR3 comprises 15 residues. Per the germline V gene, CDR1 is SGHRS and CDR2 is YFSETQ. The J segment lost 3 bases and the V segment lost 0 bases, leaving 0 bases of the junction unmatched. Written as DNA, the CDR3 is TGCGCCAGCAGCTTGGGGACTAGCGGGAAAGAGACCCAGTACTTC. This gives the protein CASSLGTSGKETQYF.

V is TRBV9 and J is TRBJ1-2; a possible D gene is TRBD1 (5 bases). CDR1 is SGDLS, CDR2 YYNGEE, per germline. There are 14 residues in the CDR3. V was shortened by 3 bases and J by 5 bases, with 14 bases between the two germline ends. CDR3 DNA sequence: TGTGCCAGCAGCGCCACGACAGAACTATATGGCTACACCTTC. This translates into CASSATTELYGYTF.

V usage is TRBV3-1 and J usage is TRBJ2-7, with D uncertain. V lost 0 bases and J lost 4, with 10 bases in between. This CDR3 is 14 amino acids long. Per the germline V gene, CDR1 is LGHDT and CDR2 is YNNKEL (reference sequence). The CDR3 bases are TGTGCCAGCAGCCAAGATACCCCTCCTTACGAGCAGTACTTC. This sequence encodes CASSQDTPPYEQYF.

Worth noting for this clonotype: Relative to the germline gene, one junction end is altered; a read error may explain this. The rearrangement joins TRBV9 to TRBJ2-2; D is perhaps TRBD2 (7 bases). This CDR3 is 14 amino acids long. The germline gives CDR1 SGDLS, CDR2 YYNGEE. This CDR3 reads CASTVGGETGELFF. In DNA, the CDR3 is TGTGCCAGCACCGTAGGGGGGGAAACCGGGGAGCTGTTTTTT.

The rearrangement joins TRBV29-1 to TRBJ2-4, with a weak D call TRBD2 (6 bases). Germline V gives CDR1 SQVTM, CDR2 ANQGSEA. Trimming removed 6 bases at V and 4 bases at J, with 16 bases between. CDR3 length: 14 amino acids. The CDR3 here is CSVGTGEFKNIQYF. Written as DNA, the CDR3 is TGCAGCGTGGGCACGGGGGAATTTAAAAACATTCAGTACTTC.

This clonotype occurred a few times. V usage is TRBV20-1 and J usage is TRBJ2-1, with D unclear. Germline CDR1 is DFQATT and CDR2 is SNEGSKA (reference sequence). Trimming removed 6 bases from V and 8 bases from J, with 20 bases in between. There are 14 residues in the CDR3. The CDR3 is CSARSGSRVHEQFF. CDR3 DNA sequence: TGCAGTGCCCGTAGTGGGTCACGTGTCCATGAGCAGTTCTTC.

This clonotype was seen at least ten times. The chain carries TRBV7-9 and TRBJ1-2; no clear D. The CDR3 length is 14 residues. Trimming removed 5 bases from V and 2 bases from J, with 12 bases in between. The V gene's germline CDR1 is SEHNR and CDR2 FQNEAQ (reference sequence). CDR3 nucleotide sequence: TGTGCCAGCAGCCCACAAAGAGGAAACTATGGCTACACCTTC. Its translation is CASSPQRGNYGYTF.

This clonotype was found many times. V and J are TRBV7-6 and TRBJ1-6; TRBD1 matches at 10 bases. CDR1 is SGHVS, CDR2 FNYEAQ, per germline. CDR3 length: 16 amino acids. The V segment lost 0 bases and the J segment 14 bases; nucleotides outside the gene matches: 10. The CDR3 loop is CASSLAGGQGSASLHF. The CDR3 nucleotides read TGTGCCAGCAGCTTAGCGGGGGGACAGGGGAGTGCATCCCTCCACTTT.

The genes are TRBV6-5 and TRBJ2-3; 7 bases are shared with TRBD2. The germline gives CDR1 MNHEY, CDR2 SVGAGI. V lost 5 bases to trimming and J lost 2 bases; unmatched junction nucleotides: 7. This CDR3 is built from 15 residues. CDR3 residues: CASSARDYFTDTQYF. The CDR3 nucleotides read TGTGCCAGCAGTGCCAGGGACTACTTCACAGATACGCAGTATTTT.

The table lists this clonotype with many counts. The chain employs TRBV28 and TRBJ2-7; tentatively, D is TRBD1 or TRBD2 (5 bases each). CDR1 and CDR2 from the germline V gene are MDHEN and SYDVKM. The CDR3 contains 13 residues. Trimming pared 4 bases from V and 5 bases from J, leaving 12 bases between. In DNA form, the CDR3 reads TGTGCCAGCAGTTCGGGGCCCCAGAACGAGCAGTACTTC. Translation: CASSSGPQNEQYF.

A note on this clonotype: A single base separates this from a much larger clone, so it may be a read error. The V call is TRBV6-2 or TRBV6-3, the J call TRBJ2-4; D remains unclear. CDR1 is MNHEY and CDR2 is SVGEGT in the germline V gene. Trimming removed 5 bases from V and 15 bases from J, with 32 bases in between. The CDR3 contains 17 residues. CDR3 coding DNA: TGTGCCAGCAGTCAAAGACTCGGACGGACCATCTCCTACGAGCGGTACTTC. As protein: CASSQRLGRTISYERYF.